The TCR beta chain described here comes from a study of T cell changes during pregnancy in multiple sclerosis. This CDR3 comprises 16 residues. Germline loops: CDR1 SGHNT, CDR2 YYREEE (reference sequence). Trimming took 4 bases from V and 0 from J, leaving 13 bases between them. Profiling relied on immunoSEQ multiplex PCR, and the TCRdb table lists in-frame clones only, not all of them. The sample holds 70,000 to 90,000 clones, around 93% seen once. The receptor's source is a female donor with multiple sclerosis, enrolled in a pregnancy study. The chain has TRBV5-4 and TRBJ1-4; a weak D match, TRBD1 (5 bases). This material consisted of peripheral blood, taken in the first trimester of pregnancy. The CDR3 sequence: CASSRAQQATNEKLFF. Written as DNA, the CDR3 is TGTGCCAGCAGCCGCGCCCAACAGGCAACTAATGAAAAACTGTTTTTT. Based on the CDR3 plus reference TRBV5-4 and TRBJ1-4, the full variable domain is ETGVTQSPTHLIKTRGQQVTLRCSSQSGHNTVSWYQQALGQGPQFIFQYYREEENGRGNFPPRFSGLQFPNYSSELNVNALELDDSALYLCASSRAQQATNEKLFFGSGTQLSVL.